The 16 T cell receptor beta chains listed next were all sequenced from one sample in a study of shared clonotypes between healthy human individuals. Profiled with immunoSEQ multiplex PCR; TCRdb holds only in-frame clones, not every one. In the table there are 850,000 to 1,100,000 clones, approximately 75% of which are singletons. The specimen sequenced was memory CD4+ T cells from PBMCs. Noted subset: CD45RA-negative fraction. The receptors were sampled from a man between 18 and 35 years old in good health. Some clones in this sample may be carry-over from other donors' samples.

The CDR3 sequence is CASSFTTTDTQYF. The CDR3, as DNA: TGTGCCAGCAGCTTCACTACGACAGATACGCAGTATTTT. This chain links TRBV11-2 with TRBJ2-3; no definite D call. The germline CDR1 and CDR2 sequences are SGHAT and FQNNGV. V lost 3 bases and J lost 3, with 7 bases in between. The CDR3 is 13 amino acids.

This chain links TRBV7-9 with TRBJ2-6; no definite D call. Trimming removed 1 base at V and 2 bases at J, with 3 bases between. Germline assignment: CDR1 SEHNR and CDR2 FQNEAQ (reference sequence). The CDR3 runs 14 residues. CDR3 loop: CASSLVPGANVLTF. The CDR3 bases are TGTGCCAGCAGCTTAGTACCTGGGGCCAACGTCCTGACTTTC.

The DNA of the CDR3 is TGTGCCAGCTCACGGTCGGTAGCGGGAAACACCGGGGAGCTGTTTTTT. It encodes CASSRSVAGNTGELFF. The rearrangement links TRBV18 to TRBJ2-2, with 8 nucleotides matching TRBD2. With 4 bases clipped from V and 2 bases from J, the junction kept 6 bases outside the gene matches. CDR1 and CDR2 (germline): KGHSH, LQKENI. This CDR3 spans 16 amino acids.

Comments on this clone: Other DNA sequences from this sample encode an identical CDR3 as well. The gene calls are TRBV15 and TRBJ2-7; D not resolved. Germline values: CDR1 LNHNV, CDR2 YYDKDF (reference sequence). V was trimmed by 0 bases and J by 2 bases, leaving 11 bases between them. The CDR3 extends over 15 amino acids. CDR3 in DNA: TGTGCCACCAGCAGAGATCTGGCAGAAGCCTACGAGCAGTACTTC. Its translation: CATSRDLAEAYEQYF. Supplemented by reference TRBV15 and TRBJ2-7, the full variable domain reads DAMVIQNPRYQVTQFGKPVTLSCSQTLNHNVMYWYQQKSSQAPKLLFHYYDKDFNNEADTPDNFQSRRPNTSFCFLDIRSPGLGDTAMYLCATSRDLAEAYEQYFGPGTRLTVT.

There are a few counts of this clone. The chain carries TRBV25-1 and TRBJ2-1, with a weak D call TRBD2 (5 bases). Germline V gene sequence: CDR1 MGHDK, CDR2 SYGVNS. The CDR3 totals 16 residues. The ends were cut back, 1 base at V and 2 bases at J, with 12 bases in the middle. DNA for the CDR3: TGTGCCAGCAGTGAATTTGGCGGGTTGACCTACAATGAGCAGTTCTTC. Its protein is CASSEFGGLTYNEQFF. Together with reference TRBV25-1 and TRBJ2-1, the CDR3 gives the full variable domain: EADIYQTPRYLVIGTGKKITLECSQTMGHDKMYWYQQDPGMELHLIHYSYGVNSTEKGDLSSESTVSRIRTEHFPLTLESARPSHTSQYLCASSEFGGLTYNEQFFGPGTRLTVL.

Notes on this clone: This sample also contains other DNA sequences that code for the same CDR3. The rearrangement uses TRBV4-3 and TRBJ2-3; unclear D gene. The V gene's germline CDR1 is LGHNA and CDR2 YSLEER. CDR3 length equals 13 residues. V was clipped by 1 base and J by 3 bases, with 5 bases between them. CDR3 coding DNA: TGCGCCAGCAGCCAAGGCCCGACAGATACGCAGTATTTT. This sequence encodes CASSQGPTDTQYF.

This clone came up a few times. The rearrangement links TRBV29-1 to TRBJ2-3; 8 bases are a match to TRBD2. The trim removed 6 bases at V and 0 bases at J, leaving 8 bases unmatched. Germline V CDR1 and CDR2: SQVTM, ANQGSEA. The CDR3 contains 15 residues. CDR3 residues: CSVRLSGASTDTQYF. In DNA, the CDR3 is TGCAGCGTGCGTCTTAGCGGGGCTAGCACAGATACGCAGTATTTT.

Concerning this clone itself: A read error is possible here, since a much larger clone lies one base away. The chain recombines TRBV6-5 with TRBJ2-1, with no clear D. CDR1 and CDR2 from the germline V gene are MNHEY and SVGAGI. The CDR3 covers 11 residues. In DNA, the CDR3 is TGTGCCAGCAGTTACTACAGTGAGCAGTTCTTC. This sequence encodes CASSYYSEQFF.

V and J are TRBV30 and TRBJ1-1; perhaps TRBD1 as D (5 bases). Germline CDR1 GTSNPN, CDR2 SVGIG (reference sequence). The V end lost 0 bases, the J end lost 10 bases, and 15 bases lay between the germline ends. CDR3 length: 13 residues. Here the CDR3 reads CAWSVFQGRGAFF. CDR3 coding DNA: TGTGCCTGGAGTGTATTTCAGGGAAGGGGAGCTTTCTTT.

This rearrangement joins TRBV7-8 to TRBJ2-1, with TRBD2 matching over 13 bases. Trimming removed 4 bases from V and 7 bases from J; junction bases left unmatched: 7. CDR1 SGHVS and CDR2 FQNEAQ come from the germline V gene. This CDR3 comprises 16 residues. CDR3 in amino acids: CASSSPGTSGKNEQFF. The CDR3 DNA sequence: TGTGCCAGCAGCTCCCCCGGGACTAGCGGGAAGAATGAGCAGTTCTTC.

This clone has just a few counts. The rearrangement links TRBV2 to TRBJ2-7; D might be TRBD1 (5 bases). Germline assignment: CDR1 SNHLY and CDR2 FYNNEI. The CDR3 has 14 residues. V lost 6 bases, J lost 2 bases, and 14 bases lay in between. The chain's CDR3 is CASSPTSGTYEQYF. CDR3 DNA: TGTGCCAGCAGCCCTACGTCAGGGACCTACGAGCAGTACTTC.

V gene TRBV11-2 combines with J gene TRBJ2-7, with 10 bases matching TRBD1. CDR1 SGHAT and CDR2 FQNNGV come from the germline V gene. The CDR3 runs 15 residues. V shed 6 bases, J shed 6 bases, and the junction held 11 bases outside the gene matches. The CDR3 DNA follows: TGTGCCAGCAGTTTATCCGGGACAGGGGCCTCCGAGCAGTACTTC. The encoded protein is CASSLSGTGASEQYF. Combining the CDR3 with reference TRBV11-2 and TRBJ2-7 gives the whole variable domain EAGVAQSPRYKIIEKRQSVAFWCNPISGHATLYWYQQILGQGPKLLIQFQNNGVVDDSQLPKDRFSAERLKGVDSTLKIQPAKLEDSAVYLCASSLSGTGASEQYFGPGTRLTVT.

The V gene is TRBV7-7, the J gene TRBJ2-5, with 8 positions matching TRBD1. Germline CDR1 is SSHAT and CDR2 is FNYEAQ (reference sequence). The CDR3 length is 15 residues. The V segment lost 5 bases and the J segment 2 bases; nucleotides outside the gene matches: 7. The CDR3 spells CASSRNRGEQETQYF. CDR3 DNA: TGTGCCAGCAGCCGTAACAGGGGGGAACAAGAGACCCAGTACTTC.

The J gene is TRBJ2-1, the V gene TRBV7-9; D perhaps matches TRBD2 (6 bases). Trimming removed 9 bases at V and 4 bases at J, with 19 bases between. Germline V gene data show CDR1 as SEHNR and CDR2 as FQNEAQ (reference sequence). This CDR3 is 15 amino acids long. Here the CDR3 reads CARDKLGGPYNEQFF. The DNA for the CDR3 is TGTGCCAGGGACAAATTGGGAGGACCTTACAATGAGCAGTTCTTC.

A few counts support this clone. The chain couples TRBV4-1 to TRBJ2-7; D is possibly TRBD2 (5 bases). Germline V gene sequence: CDR1 MGHRA, CDR2 YSYEKL. This CDR3 comprises 14 residues. Trimming took 1 base from V and 0 from J, leaving 7 bases between them. CDR3 residues: CASSQADSSYEQYF. In DNA, the CDR3 is TGCGCCAGCAGCCAAGCGGACTCCTCCTACGAGCAGTACTTC.

The chain joins TRBV5-1 to TRBJ1-3, with D perhaps matching TRBD1 (5 bases). This CDR3 comprises 16 residues. The germline V and J ends were trimmed by 4 bases and 0 bases, with 14 bases remaining between them. Germline V gene data show CDR1 as SGHRS and CDR2 as YFSETQ. As DNA, the CDR3 is TGCGCCAGCAGCCAAGGGGTTCGGGCCTCTGGAAACACCATATATTTT. This gives the protein CASSQGVRASGNTIYF.